A selection of T cell receptor beta chains follows, all from one sample in a study of cytomegalovirus exposure and HLA in healthy donors. Using immunoSEQ multiplex PCR, the repertoire was profiled, and TCRdb retains in-frame clones only, with some absent. The repertoire has about 200,000 clones, around 86% of them found once; the top ten carry 6.5%. Material for sequencing was PBMCs. Every receptor here comes from a woman aged 50 to 65 in good health and CMV-seropositive. Both conserved end residues are part of each CDR3. A D gene is named only where the DNA matches it firmly. The size entry is marked missing in some rows and otherwise reads once, few, many or a size class.

D: .; V: TRBV7-8; size: .; J: TRBJ1-5; DNA: TGTGCCAGCAGCCGCGAGGGCAGGGGAAATCGAGGTCAGCCCCAGCATTTT; CDR3: CASSREGRGNRGQPQHF
D: TRBD2; V: TRBV6-1; size: .; J: TRBJ2-7; DNA: TGTGCCAGCAGGAGGACTAGTTCCGGTTCCTACGAGCAGTACTTC; CDR3: CASRRTSSGSYEQYF
D: .; V: TRBV18; size: .; J: TRBJ2-1; DNA: TGTGCCAGCTCCCTGGGCGTAGGTAACAATGAGCAGTTCTTC; CDR3: CASSLGVGNNEQFF
D: .; V: TRBV5-1; size: .; J: TRBJ2-3; DNA: TGCGCCAGCGCAGGAGGGTCCAGCACAGATACGCAGTATTTT; CDR3: CASAGGSSTDTQYF
D: .; V: TRBV2; size: .; J: TRBJ1-1; DNA: TGTGCCAGCAATCAGACACCCAAGAACACTGAAGCTTTCTTT; CDR3: CASNQTPKNTEAFF
D: TRBD1; V: TRBV10-3; size: .; J: TRBJ1-4; DNA: TGTGCCATCGCACCCGGGACAGGGAATGAAAAACTGTTTTTT; CDR3: CAIAPGTGNEKLFF
D: .; V: TRBV5-4; size: .; J: TRBJ2-6; DNA: TGTGCCAGCAGCTTTATGGACAGCTCTGGGGCCAACGTCCTGACTTTC; CDR3: CASSFMDSSGANVLTF
D: .; V: TRBV30; size: .; J: TRBJ2-7; DNA: TGTGCCTGGAGTGTTCTTGGGCAGGGCTTTCACGAGCAGTACTTC; CDR3: CAWSVLGQGFHEQYF
D: TRBD2; V: TRBV27; size: .; J: TRBJ2-7; DNA: TGTGCCAGCAGTTTCCTGACTAGCGGGATCCCTTACGAGCAGTACTTC; CDR3: CASSFLTSGIPYEQYF
D: .; V: TRBV30; size: .; J: TRBJ1-1; DNA: TGTGCCTGGAGTGTGGAGGTAAACACTGAAGCTTTCTTT; CDR3: CAWSVEVNTEAFF
D: TRBD2; V: TRBV5-4; size: once; J: TRBJ2-1; DNA: TGTGCCAGCAGCTCCCTAGCGGGAGGTCTGCACAATGAGCAGTTCTTC; CDR3: CASSSLAGGLHNEQFF
D: .; V: TRBV19; size: once; J: TRBJ2-6; DNA: TGTGCCAGTAGTTTGACACCCTCTGGGGCCAACGTCCTGACTTTC; CDR3: CASSLTPSGANVLTF
D: .; V: TRBV7-2; size: .; J: TRBJ1-1; DNA: TGTGCCAGCAGCCCCGACCTTCAGGGAGGCACTGAAGCTTTCTTT; CDR3: CASSPDLQGGTEAFF
D: .; V: TRBV19; size: .; J: TRBJ1-2; DNA: TGTGCCAGTACCCCGACAGGAACTAACTATGGCTACACCTTC; CDR3: CASTPTGTNYGYTF
D: .; V: TRBV10-2; size: .; J: TRBJ1-3; DNA: TGCGCCAGCAGTGTCCCGCAGGGCTCTGGAAACACCATATATTTT; CDR3: CASSVPQGSGNTIYF
D: TRBD2; V: TRBV11-2; size: .; J: TRBJ2-1; DNA: TGTGCCAGCAGCTCCGGGACTACCAACAATGAGCAGTTCTTC; CDR3: CASSSGTTNNEQFF
D: .; V: TRBV5-1; size: .; J: TRBJ2-7; DNA: TGCGCCAGCAGCCATGGGCAGGGCTCCTACGAGCAGTACTTC; CDR3: CASSHGQGSYEQYF
D: .; V: TRBV7-3; size: .; J: TRBJ2-3; DNA: TGTGCCAGCAGCTTATCTAGCGCAGCAGATACGCAGTATTTT; CDR3: CASSLSSAADTQYF
D: TRBD1; V: TRBV28; size: .; J: TRBJ1-4; DNA: TGTGCCAGCAGTGAACCCAGGGGGCATGGTGAAAAACTGTTTTTT; CDR3: CASSEPRGHGEKLFF
D: TRBD1; V: TRBV6-6; size: few; J: TRBJ2-7; DNA: TGTGCCAGCAGTTCGCAGGGGGCCTACGAGCAGTACTTC; CDR3: CASSSQGAYEQYF
D: .; V: TRBV4-1; size: .; J: TRBJ2-7; DNA: TGCGCCAGCAGCCAAGCGTCAGGGGTACCCTACGAGCAGTACTTC; CDR3: CASSQASGVPYEQYF
D: .; V: TRBV11-2; size: .; J: TRBJ1-2; DNA: TGTGCCAGCAGCTTAGCGTTGAACTATGGCTACACCTTC; CDR3: CASSLALNYGYTF
D: TRBD2; V: TRBV5-1; size: .; J: TRBJ2-2; DNA: TGCGCCAGCAGACCTCTACCGGGACTAGGCGTGGCCGGGGAGCTGTTTTTT; CDR3: CASRPLPGLGVAGELFF
D: .; V: TRBV27; size: .; J: TRBJ2-7; DNA: TGTGCCAGCAGCACAGGGTACCACGAGCAGTACTTC; CDR3: CASSTGYHEQYF
D: .; V: TRBV2; size: .; J: TRBJ2-3; DNA: TGTGCCAGCAGGGGACGGGGGAGCACAGATACGCAGTATTTT; CDR3: CASRGRGSTDTQYF
D: .; V: TRBV19; size: once; J: TRBJ1-5; DNA: TGTGCCAGTAGTAGCTCCGGGACAAGCAATCAGCCCCAGCATTTT; CDR3: CASSSSGTSNQPQHF
D: .; V: TRBV4-1; size: .; J: TRBJ1-5; DNA: TGCGCCAGCAGCCAAGATTGGGGACTTAGCAATCAGCCCCAGCATTTT; CDR3: CASSQDWGLSNQPQHF
D: .; V: TRBV29-1; size: .; J: TRBJ1-4; DNA: TGCAGCGCCAGTCGGTCGGGTGAAAAACTGTTTTTT; CDR3: CSASRSGEKLFF
D: TRBD1; V: TRBV5-6; size: .; J: TRBJ1-2; DNA: TGTGCCAGCAGACGATTTGGGACAGGGAACTATGGCTACACCTTC; CDR3: CASRRFGTGNYGYTF
D: TRBD1; V: TRBV19; size: .; J: TRBJ1-2; DNA: TGTGCCAGTAGTATCGGGGGGACAGGTGGCTACACCTTC; CDR3: CASSIGGTGGYTF
D: TRBD1; V: TRBV28; size: .; J: TRBJ1-3; DNA: TGTGCCAGCAGTTTAGGACAGGGGGCATACACCATATATTTT; CDR3: CASSLGQGAYTIYF
D: .; V: TRBV28; size: .; J: TRBJ1-5; DNA: TGTGCCAGCAGTTTAGGGGCGGGGATAAGGCCCCAGCATTTT; CDR3: CASSLGAGIRPQHF
D: TRBD2; V: TRBV19; size: .; J: TRBJ2-5; DNA: TGTGCCAGCGGGGGAGGGGCTGAGGAGACCCAGTACTTC; CDR3: CASGGGAEETQYF
D: TRBD1; V: TRBV5-1; size: .; J: TRBJ1-6; DNA: TGCGCCAGCAGCTTCTCTCCTGCCGGGACAGGGAATTCACCCCTCCACTTT; CDR3: CASSFSPAGTGNSPLHF
D: .; V: TRBV29-1; size: .; J: TRBJ2-7; DNA: TGCAGCGTTGAAGCCCCACGAGGAGGGGTGAACTACGAGCAGTACTTC; CDR3: CSVEAPRGGVNYEQYF
D: .; V: TRBV19; size: few; J: TRBJ1-2; DNA: TGTGCCAGTAGTATTGAGGCCGGAAGCTTCTATGGCTACACCTTC; CDR3: CASSIEAGSFYGYTF
D: .; V: TRBV7-2; size: .; J: TRBJ2-3; DNA: TGTGCCAGCAGCTTAGAGGGGCAGCGCACAGATACGCAGTATTTT; CDR3: CASSLEGQRTDTQYF
D: .; V: TRBV28; size: few; J: TRBJ1-5; DNA: TGTGCCAGCACCCACCAGGGGACTAGCAATCAGCCCCAGCATTTT; CDR3: CASTHQGTSNQPQHF
D: .; V: TRBV27; size: .; J: TRBJ2-7; DNA: TGTGCCAGCAGGGTAACTGGATGGGAGCACTACGAGCAGTACTTC; CDR3: CASRVTGWEHYEQYF
D: TRBD1; V: TRBV7-9; size: .; J: TRBJ1-1; DNA: TGTGCCAGCAGCTTCCTTGGACAGGCGGGGACTGAAGCTTTCTTT; CDR3: CASSFLGQAGTEAFF
D: TRBD1; V: TRBV6-5; size: .; J: TRBJ1-1; DNA: TGTGCCAGCAGTTACGGGACAGGGACGATGAACACTGAAGCTTTCTTT; CDR3: CASSYGTGTMNTEAFF
D: .; V: TRBV5-6; size: .; J: TRBJ2-7; DNA: TGTGCCAGCAGCTTGCGGCTAGACTACGAGCAGTACTTC; CDR3: CASSLRLDYEQYF
D: TRBD1; V: TRBV2; size: .; J: TRBJ2-1; DNA: TGTGCCAGCAGCCCGGGACAGGGACCCTCCTACAATGAGCAGTTCTTC; CDR3: CASSPGQGPSYNEQFF
D: TRBD1; V: TRBV19; size: .; J: TRBJ2-1; DNA: TGTGCCAGTAGTATCCCAGGGGGCTACAATGAGCAGTTCTTC; CDR3: CASSIPGGYNEQFF
D: .; V: TRBV15; size: .; J: TRBJ1-3; DNA: TGTGCCACCAGCAGGTGGGGGGACACCATATATTTT; CDR3: CATSRWGDTIYF
D: .; V: TRBV29-1; size: .; J: TRBJ2-1; DNA: TGCAGCGTTGGAACCGAGTACAATGAGCAGTTCTTC; CDR3: CSVGTEYNEQFF
D: TRBD1; V: TRBV6-6; size: .; J: TRBJ1-5; DNA: TGTGCCAGCAGTTACCGGGGACAGAACAATCAGCCCCAGCATTTT; CDR3: CASSYRGQNNQPQHF
D: .; V: TRBV14; size: .; J: TRBJ1-1; DNA: TGTGCCAGCAGCCGTCACATTGACACTGAAGCTTTCTTT; CDR3: CASSRHIDTEAFF
D: TRBD2; V: TRBV7-2; size: .; J: TRBJ2-1; DNA: TGTGCCAGCAGCTTACAGCCTAGCGGGAACTACAATGAGCAGTTCTTC; CDR3: CASSLQPSGNYNEQFF